This TCR beta chain stems from a study of shared clonotypes between healthy human individuals. The overall study: Three plates each covered CD4 naive and memory; CD8 naive two, CD8 memory one. Study findings and constraints: Shared clonotypes: roughly 4.7% naive CD4, around 3.5% naive CD8, about 2.5% memory CD4, 0.4% to 0.5% memory CD8.

Here immunoSEQ multiplex PCR was the method, and the copy in TCRdb shows in-frame clones only, minus some. The sample has over a million clones; around 98% are singletons. Partitioning of CD4+ cells yielded a CD45RA+ naive subset and a CD45RA-negative memory subset. In regard to this clone: Its antigen is still unknown.

Germline V gene lookup returns CDR1 MNHEY and CDR2 SMNVEV (reference sequence). Trimming removed 3 bases from V and 0 bases from J; junction bases left unmatched: 15. This CDR3 has 20 residues. The gene calls are TRBV27 and TRBJ2-3; 10 positions agree with TRBD1. Input material: naive CD4+ T cells sorted from blood. This sample's subset: CD45RA+ positively selected. The TCR originated in a man aged 25-45 years in good health. The CDR3 loop is CASSFALDRGVTYSTDTQYF. DNA of the CDR3: TGTGCCAGCAGTTTTGCCCTGGACAGGGGGGTAACTTATAGCACAGATACGCAGTATTTT.